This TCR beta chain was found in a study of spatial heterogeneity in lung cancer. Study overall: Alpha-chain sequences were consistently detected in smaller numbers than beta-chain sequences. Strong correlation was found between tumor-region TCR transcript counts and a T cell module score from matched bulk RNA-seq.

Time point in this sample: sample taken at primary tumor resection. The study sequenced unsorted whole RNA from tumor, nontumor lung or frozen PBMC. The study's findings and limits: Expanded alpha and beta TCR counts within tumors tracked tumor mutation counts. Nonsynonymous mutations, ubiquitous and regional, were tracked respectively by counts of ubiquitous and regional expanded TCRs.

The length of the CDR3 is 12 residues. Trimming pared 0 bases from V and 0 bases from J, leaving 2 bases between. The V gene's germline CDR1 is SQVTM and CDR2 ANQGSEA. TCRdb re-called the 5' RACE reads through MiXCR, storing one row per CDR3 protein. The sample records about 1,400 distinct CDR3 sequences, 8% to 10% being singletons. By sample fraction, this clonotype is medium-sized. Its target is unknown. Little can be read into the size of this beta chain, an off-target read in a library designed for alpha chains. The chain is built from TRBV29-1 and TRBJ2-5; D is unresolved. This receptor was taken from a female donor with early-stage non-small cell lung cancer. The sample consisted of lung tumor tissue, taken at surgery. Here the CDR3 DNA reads TGCAGCGTTGAAGATAACCAAGAGACCCAGTACTTC. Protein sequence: CSVEDNQETQYF.